Below are 26 T cell receptor beta chains sequenced from a single sample in a study of blood T cells in healthy people across ages. It was with a sample-barcoded 5' primer and a J-beta primer mix that a second PCR of about 6 to 12 cycles was run. TCRdb redid the calling of the 5' RACE reads with MiXCR, one entry per CDR3 protein. The sample consists of about 620,000 distinct CDR3 sequences, 20% to 25% of them appearing once. Specimen: blood. The origin of the receptors is a man in his 70s in good health.

About this clonotype itself: The junction shows a germline mismatch at one end, possibly a read error. The rearrangement joins TRBV20-1 to TRBJ2-4; TRBD2 aligns across 8 bases. The CDR3 spans 14 residues. The germline CDR1 and CDR2 sequences are DFQATT and SNEGSKA (reference sequence). The CDR3: CSAIGGGTKNIRYF. CDR3 in DNA: TGCAGTGCCATAGGCGGGGGGACCAAAAACATTCGGTACTTC.

This clonotype was observed a single time. This chain links TRBV18 with TRBJ2-7; D call uncertain. Germline CDR1 is KGHSH and CDR2 is LQKENI. With 3 bases removed from V and 6 bases from J, the gap between germline ends came to 9 bases. The CDR3 runs to 12 residues. The CDR3 DNA follows: TGTGCCAGCTCACCGTCTGGGCCCGAGCAGTACTTC. Translated: CASSPSGPEQYF.

This clonotype was detected a few times. The chain employs TRBV20-1 and TRBJ2-3; TRBD2 matches at 9 bases. The J segment lost 4 bases and the V segment lost 4 bases, leaving 12 bases of the junction unmatched. CDR1 is DFQATT, CDR2 SNEGSKA, per germline (reference sequence). The CDR3 sequence is 16 residues long. CDR3 sequence reads: CSAIRLAEIGADTQYF. DNA for the CDR3: TGCAGTGCTATTCGACTAGCGGAAATAGGCGCAGATACGCAGTATTTT.

This chain joins TRBV7-9 and TRBJ2-5; 7 bases align to TRBD1. The CDR3 runs to 13 residues. The germline V gene encodes CDR1 SEHNR and CDR2 FQNEAQ (reference sequence). V lost 6 bases to trimming and J lost 3 bases; unmatched junction nucleotides: 4. The CDR3 spells CASRRDSEETQYF. CDR3 nucleotide sequence: TGTGCCAGCAGACGGGACAGCGAAGAGACCCAGTACTTC.

This clonotype showed up just a few times. The chain uses TRBV29-1 and TRBJ2-5, with TRBD1 matching over 7 bases. The J call may be wrong; the DNA end is better matched by TRBJ2-7. Germline V gene sequence: CDR1 SQVTM, CDR2 ANQGSEA. CDR3 length: 16 amino acids. In DNA form, the CDR3 reads TGCAGCGTTGTGAGGGACAGCAAACTTCCATCCTACGAGCAGTACTTC. This translates into CSVVRDSKLPSYEQYF.

There are many counts of this clonotype. V and J are TRBV6-6 and TRBJ2-7; 12 bases align to TRBD2. Germline-derived CDR1 and CDR2 are MNHNY and SVGAGI (reference sequence). V lost 7 bases to trimming and J lost 3 bases; unmatched junction nucleotides: 4. This CDR3 comprises 14 residues. The DNA for the CDR3 is TGTGCCAGCAACGTACTAGCGGGAGGCTACGAGCAGTACTTC. This translates into CASNVLAGGYEQYF.

The chain combines TRBV3-1 with TRBJ2-4; tentatively, D is TRBD1 or TRBD2 (5 bases each). Germline CDR1 and CDR2: LGHDT and YNNKEL (reference sequence). The CDR3 totals 17 residues. V was shortened by 1 base and J by 0 bases, with 13 bases between the two germline ends. Written as DNA, the CDR3 is TGTGCCAGCAGCCAAGGAGGGACCCTTCTAGCCAAAAACATTCAGTACTTC. This codes for CASSQGGTLLAKNIQYF.

The chain uses TRBV4-1 and TRBJ2-3; 15 bases line up with TRBD2. V gave up 0 bases and J gave up 6 bases; unmatched junction bases: 1. This CDR3 has 16 residues. CDR1 is MGHRA and CDR2 is YSYEKL in the germline V gene. The CDR3 DNA is TGCGCCAGCAGCCAAGATGGGACTAGCGGGGGGGATACGCAGTATTTT. It yields the protein CASSQDGTSGGDTQYF.

This clonotype was seen more than once but under ten times. J is TRBJ2-5 and V is TRBV11-1; D remains unclear. The germline V and J ends were trimmed by 3 bases and 7 bases, with 9 bases remaining between them. CDR1 SGHAT and CDR2 FQDESV come from the germline V gene (reference sequence). This CDR3 has 12 residues. The CDR3 DNA is TGTGCCAGCAGCTTGGCCCCGCGGACCCAGTACTTC. Its protein is CASSLAPRTQYF. The whole variable domain, remainder taken from reference TRBV11-1 and TRBJ2-5, is EAEVAQSPRYKITEKSQAVAFWCDPISGHATLYWYRQILGQGPELLVQFQDESVVDDSQLPKDRFSAERLKGVDSTLKIQPAELGDSAMYLCASSLAPRTQYFGPGTRLLVL.

The chain recombines TRBV28 with TRBJ1-2; D perhaps matches TRBD1 (5 bases). The germline CDR1 and CDR2 sequences are MDHEN and SYDVKM. The CDR3 length is 12 residues. Deletions cut 10 bases from V and 5 bases from J, with 14 bases between. The chain's CDR3 is CAILLGGYGYTF. The CDR3 DNA follows: TGTGCCATCCTGCTGGGGGGGTATGGCTACACCTTC.

V gene TRBV4-3 combines with J gene TRBJ2-5, with 8 bases aligning to TRBD2. The J call could be wrong; TRBJ2-1 is a better fit for the DNA end. There are 16 residues in the CDR3. Germline CDR1 reads LGHNA; CDR2 reads YSLEER. CDR3 amino acids: CASSQDPGLEYNEQFF. CDR3 coding DNA: TGCGCCAGCAGCCAAGATCCGGGACTAGAATACAATGAGCAGTTCTTC.

This clonotype has more than one count but fewer than ten. The chain has TRBV7-8 and TRBJ2-7; 7 positions agree with TRBD1. The CDR3 runs 12 residues. Germline V gene lookup returns CDR1 SGHVS and CDR2 FQNEAQ. V lost 7 bases and J lost 4; bases outside the gene matches: 4. DNA of the CDR3: TGTGCCAGCAACGACAGGGTTTACGAGCAGTACTTC. Translated, it gives CASNDRVYEQYF.

This clonotype was found a few times. V gene TRBV11-2 combines with J gene TRBJ1-3; 7 bases map to TRBD1. The V gene's germline CDR1 is SGHAT and CDR2 FQNNGV. The CDR3 runs 15 residues. With 5 bases clipped from V and 4 bases from J, the junction kept 8 bases outside the gene matches. CDR3 sequence: CASSVQGTGGNTIYF. In nucleotides, the CDR3 is TGTGCCAGCAGCGTACAGGGGACGGGGGGAAACACCATATATTTT.

This clonotype was detected ten times or more. The chain links TRBV11-2 to TRBJ2-6; D not certain. The V and J ends lost 7 bases and 1 base respectively, with 5 bases between them. This CDR3 spans 13 amino acids. Looked up from germline, CDR1 is SGHAT and CDR2 is FQNNGV. In nucleotides, the CDR3 is TGTGCCAGCACCCTTTCTGGGGCCAACGTCCTGACTTTC. It translates to CASTLSGANVLTF. The whole variable domain, remainder taken from reference TRBV11-2 and TRBJ2-6, is EAGVAQSPRYKIIEKRQSVAFWCNPISGHATLYWYQQILGQGPKLLIQFQNNGVVDDSQLPKDRFSAERLKGVDSTLKIQPAKLEDSAVYLCASTLSGANVLTFGAGSRLTVL.

V is TRBV9 and J is TRBJ2-5, with D hard to call. The CDR3 length is 14 residues. Germline V lookup: CDR1 SGDLS, CDR2 YYNGEE. V lost 0 bases to trimming and J lost 7 bases, with 13 bases between them. The DNA for the CDR3 is TGTGCCAGCAGCGTAGATGGCCAGCACGGGACCCAGTACTTC. It specifies CASSVDGQHGTQYF.

This clonotype was counted between two and nine times. The rearrangement uses TRBV7-2 and TRBJ2-1; 12 positions match TRBD2. The closer fit of TRBJ2-5 to the DNA end suggests the J call may be wrong. This CDR3 contains 16 residues. Germline V lookup: CDR1 SGHTA, CDR2 FQGNSA. CDR3 region: CASSARLAGAEETQYF. DNA of the CDR3: TGTGCCAGCAGCGCCCGACTAGCGGGAGCCGAAGAGACCCAGTACTTC.

The chain couples TRBV6-2 or TRBV6-3 to TRBJ2-7; D call uncertain. The CDR3 covers 15 residues. Germline lookup yields CDR1 MNHEY and CDR2 SVGEGT. Between the trimmed V and J ends, which lost 0 bases and 0 bases, there was a span of 9 bases. Here the CDR3 reads CASSYSSAGSYEQYF. The CDR3 nucleotides read TGTGCCAGCAGTTACTCATCGGCAGGCTCCTACGAGCAGTACTTC.

This chain links TRBV7-9 with TRBJ2-4, with D perhaps matching TRBD1 or TRBD2 (5 bases each). This CDR3 is built from 10 residues. CDR1 SEHNR and CDR2 FQNEAQ come from the germline V gene (reference sequence). Trimming cost V 4 bases and J 13 bases, with 8 bases left between them. The CDR3 region has the DNA TGTGCCAGCAGCTGGGACGGACAGTACTTC. Translation gives CASSWDGQYF.

This clonotype was detected only a few times. The chain employs TRBV5-1 and TRBJ2-1, with 8 bases lining up with TRBD1. Germline V CDR1 and CDR2: SGHRS, YFSETQ. V shed 3 bases, J shed 7 bases, and the junction held 9 bases outside the gene matches. The length of the CDR3 is 15 residues. DNA for the CDR3: TGCGCCAGCAGCTCTATGACAGGGGACCTGAATGAGCAGTTCTTC. Its translation is CASSSMTGDLNEQFF.

The genes are TRBV5-1 and TRBJ2-5; D call uncertain. The DNA end favors TRBJ2-7, so the J call may be wrong. CDR3 size: 14 residues. Germline CDR1 and CDR2: SGHRS and YFSETQ. The CDR3 region is CASSSGPSSYEQYF. In nucleotides, the CDR3 is TGCGCCAGCAGCTCCGGGCCGAGCTCCTACGAGCAGTACTTC.

This clonotype was picked up a small number of times. V gene TRBV3-1 combines with J gene TRBJ2-3; D is possibly TRBD2 (6 bases). From germline, CDR1 is LGHDT and CDR2 YNNKEL (reference sequence). Trimming stripped 4 bases from V and 2 bases from J, with 10 bases between. The CDR3 sequence is 14 residues long. The CDR3 sequence: CASSPGTLTDTQYF. The CDR3 DNA follows: TGTGCCAGCAGCCCTGGGACTCTCACAGATACGCAGTATTTT.

V is TRBV28 and J is TRBJ1-4; 11 bases match TRBD1. CDR3 length: 15 amino acids. The V segment lost 6 bases and the J segment 8 bases; nucleotides outside the gene matches: 8. Per the germline V gene, CDR1 is MDHEN and CDR2 is SYDVKM. CDR3 protein: CASRPGTGGGEKLFF. The CDR3 DNA reads as TGTGCCAGCAGACCCGGGACAGGGGGTGGAGAAAAACTGTTTTTT.

This clonotype was recorded at least ten times. The chain uses TRBV11-2 and TRBJ2-1; weak D call: TRBD2 (5 bases). The germline V gene encodes CDR1 SGHAT and CDR2 FQNNGV. The V and J ends lost 4 bases and 6 bases respectively, with 13 bases between them. This CDR3 comprises 14 residues. CDR3 protein: CASSYRDIGNEQFF. CDR3 nucleotide sequence: TGTGCCAGCAGCTATCGGGATATTGGCAATGAGCAGTTCTTC.

The sample holds many counts of this clonotype. The V and J genes are TRBV18 and TRBJ2-5; unclear D gene. The V end was cut by 2 bases, the J end by 2 bases, with 6 bases between. The CDR3 runs to 13 residues. Germline V CDR1 and CDR2: KGHSH, LQKENI. CDR3: CASSPRGQETQYF. The CDR3 region has the DNA TGTGCCAGCTCACCAAGAGGACAAGAGACCCAGTACTTC.

The table lists this clonotype with a few counts. The chain joins TRBV29-1 to TRBJ1-2, with D possibly being TRBD1 (5 bases). Trimming removed 1 base from V and 2 bases from J, with 14 bases in between. This CDR3 has 15 residues. CDR1 and CDR2 from the germline V gene are SQVTM and ANQGSEA. The CDR3 reads CSVEASGLTNYGYTF. In DNA, the CDR3 is TGCAGCGTTGAAGCTTCAGGGTTAACAAACTATGGCTACACCTTC.

This clonotype came up many times. The chain couples TRBV29-1 to TRBJ2-1; tentative D call: TRBD1 (6 bases). The germline V gene has CDR1 SQVTM and CDR2 ANQGSEA. V dropped 1 base and J dropped 6 bases, with 13 bases sitting between them. The CDR3 is made up of 14 amino acids. The CDR3 DNA sequence: TGCAGCGTTGAAGTAGGACAGACCTTCAATGAGCAGTTCTTC. Translated: CSVEVGQTFNEQFF.